This entry lists 21 T cell receptor beta chains sequenced from one sample in a study of blood T cell repertoires in COVID-19. TCRdb's table, derived via immunoSEQ multiplex PCR, lists solely in-frame clones and lacks some. The table records 120,000 to 150,000 clones, 89% of them present only once. Sequencing was done on a sample of peripheral blood. These receptors were collected from a human donor in a cohort sampled during active COVID-19.

The V call is TRBV9, the J call TRBJ1-1; D gene uncertain. The V end lost 4 bases, the J end lost 1 base, and 11 bases lay between the germline ends. The CDR3 contains 14 residues. The germline V gene encodes CDR1 SGDLS and CDR2 YYNGEE. The CDR3 DNA reads TGTGCCAGCAGCCCCCTAGGCGGGAACACTGAAGCTTTCTTT. It encodes CASSPLGGNTEAFF.

The chain links TRBV7-9 to TRBJ2-7, with TRBD1 matching 8 bases. The CDR3 contains 15 residues. The ends lost 8 bases at V and 0 bases at J; junction bases unmatched: 9. Germline V CDR1 and CDR2: SEHNR, FQNEAQ (reference sequence). CDR3 in amino acids: CASLSTGASSYEQYF. The DNA of the CDR3 is TGTGCCAGCCTCTCGACAGGGGCAAGCTCCTACGAGCAGTACTTC.

Concerning this clone: At the DNA level, this CDR3 is encoded by other sequences in the same sample as well. Here the CDR3 reads CASSLGQGTDTQYF. In DNA, the CDR3 is TGTGCCAGCAGCCTGGGACAGGGGACAGATACGCAGTATTTT. V usage is TRBV7-2 and J usage is TRBJ2-3, with 10 positions matching TRBD1. The V gene's germline CDR1 is SGHTA and CDR2 FQGNSA. V lost 5 bases, J lost 3 bases, and 2 bases stayed unmatched. The CDR3 loop spans 14 amino acids.

CDR3 in amino acids: CASGLTGGYEQYF. In DNA, the CDR3 is TGTGCTAGTGGTTTGACAGGGGGCTACGAGCAGTACTTC. The rearrangement joins TRBV12-5 to TRBJ2-7; TRBD1 matches 8 bases. V shed 2 bases, J shed 3 bases, and the junction held 0 bases outside the gene matches. Per the germline V gene, CDR1 is LGHNT and CDR2 is FRNRAP. The CDR3 length is 13 residues.

The rearrangement links TRBV24-1 to TRBJ2-2; 7 nucleotides agree with TRBD2. The CDR3 is 17 residues long. With 2 bases clipped from V and 0 bases from J, the junction kept 5 bases outside the gene matches. CDR1 is KGHDR and CDR2 is SFDVKD in the germline V gene. CDR3 protein: CATSDSSRGTNTGELFF. CDR3 coding DNA: TGTGCCACCAGTGATTCTTCGCGGGGGACGAACACCGGGGAGCTGTTTTTT.

This chain joins TRBV11-1 and TRBJ2-7; 7 bases map to TRBD1. CDR3 length: 14 amino acids. Germline V CDR1 and CDR2: SGHAT, FQDESV (reference sequence). V shed 2 bases and J 0 bases; nucleotides not matched to a gene: 1. CDR3: CASSLRDSSYEQYF. CDR3 DNA sequence: TGTGCCAGCAGCTTAAGGGACAGCTCCTACGAGCAGTACTTC.

The chain combines TRBV7-2 with TRBJ2-1; 9 nucleotides align to TRBD1. Losses at the gene ends were 5 bases for V and 6 bases for J; bases not matched to a gene: 8. Germline CDR1 is SGHTA and CDR2 is FQGNSA. This CDR3 region has 15 residues. In DNA form, the CDR3 reads TGTGCCAGCAGCATTTCCGGGACAGGGTTCAATGAGCAGTTCTTC. Encoded protein: CASSISGTGFNEQFF.

This clone was detected only once. This chain joins TRBV29-1 and TRBJ1-1; D remains ambiguous. Trimming took off 3 bases at V and 0 bases at J, with 8 bases between the two ends. Germline lookup yields CDR1 SQVTM and CDR2 ANQGSEA. CDR3 size: 13 residues. CDR3 in DNA: TGCAGCGTTGATGGCAGAATGAACACTGAAGCTTTCTTT. Translation: CSVDGRMNTEAFF.

The gene calls are TRBV7-3 and TRBJ1-2; no clear D gene. V shed 1 base and J shed 8 bases, with 17 bases lying between them. This CDR3 comprises 15 residues. Germline CDR1 reads SGHTA; CDR2 reads FQGTGA. The chain's CDR3 is CASSLNGGVIGGYTF. The CDR3 DNA reads as TGTGCCAGCAGCTTAAACGGCGGGGTTATAGGAGGCTACACCTTC.

The chain joins TRBV7-2 to TRBJ2-7; TRBD2 matches at 11 bases. V lost 5 bases, J lost 3 bases, and 6 bases stayed unmatched. The CDR3 loop spans 15 amino acids. Germline V gene lookup returns CDR1 SGHTA and CDR2 FQGNSA. This CDR3 is CASSVTGTSGYEQYF. The CDR3 region has the DNA TGTGCCAGCAGCGTCACCGGGACTAGCGGCTACGAGCAGTACTTC.

This rearrangement joins TRBV19 to TRBJ1-4; a weak D match, TRBD1 (5 bases). The germline gives CDR1 LNHDA, CDR2 SQIVND (reference sequence). The CDR3 contains 15 residues. Trimming took 7 bases from V and 0 from J, leaving 12 bases between them. This CDR3 reads CASTQTDATNEKLFF. The CDR3 coding sequence is TGTGCCAGTACCCAGACAGACGCAACTAATGAAAAACTGTTTTTT.

The chain has TRBV5-4 and TRBJ2-1; maybe TRBD2 (5 bases). Deletions cut 4 bases from V and 10 bases from J, with 9 bases between. CDR3 length: 11 amino acids. Germline V CDR1 and CDR2: SGHNT, YYREEE (reference sequence). CDR3 amino acids: CASSLAGEQFF. The CDR3 bases are TGTGCCAGCAGCCTAGCCGGGGAGCAGTTCTTC.

This clone was detected only once. V and J are TRBV5-4 and TRBJ1-2, with 11 bases aligning to TRBD1. After removal of 3 bases from V and 4 bases from J, the junction contained 11 bases not matched to a gene. Germline CDR1 and CDR2: SGHNT and YYREEE (reference sequence). There are 17 residues in the CDR3. The CDR3 nucleotides are TGTGCCAGCAGCTCCACCGGGACAGGGGGTGGCTTCTATGGCTACACCTTC. Its translation: CASSSTGTGGGFYGYTF.

The chain has TRBV4-3 and TRBJ1-6; no clear D gene. In germline, CDR1 is LGHNA, CDR2 YSLEER. CDR3 length: 15 amino acids. Trimming took 0 bases from V and 0 from J, leaving 3 bases between them. The CDR3 DNA is TGCGCCAGCAGCCAAGAGGCCTCCTATAATTCACCCCTCCACTTT. This codes for CASSQEASYNSPLHF.

V and J are TRBV11-1 and TRBJ1-1; 8 bases fit TRBD1. Trimming at V came to 1 base and at J to 12 bases, leaving 10 bases not matched to a gene. Germline CDR1 SGHAT, CDR2 FQDESV (reference sequence). There are 14 residues in the CDR3. Here the CDR3 reads CASSLEDRGNIPFF. The CDR3 DNA is TGTGCCAGCAGCTTAGAAGACAGGGGAAATATTCCTTTCTTT.

This sequence joins TRBV19 and TRBJ2-5; D is unclear. V lost 2 bases and J lost 0, with 7 bases in between. This CDR3 contains 14 residues. Germline-derived CDR1 and CDR2 are LNHDA and SQIVND (reference sequence). The CDR3 DNA reads TGTGCCAGTAGTATATCCCGGGACCAAGAGACCCAGTACTTC. Translated, it gives CASSISRDQETQYF.

This CDR3 reads CASSFGTGGTDTQYF. Written as DNA, the CDR3 is TGTGCCAGCAGCTTTGGGACAGGGGGCACAGATACGCAGTATTTT. This chain joins TRBV7-7 and TRBJ2-3; 10 bases fit TRBD1. The CDR3 consists of 15 residues. The V and J ends lost 3 bases and 1 base, in that order; junction bases with no gene match: 1. CDR1 and CDR2 (germline): SSHAT, FNYEAQ (reference sequence). Supplemented by reference TRBV7-7 and TRBJ2-3, the full variable domain reads GAGVSQSPRYKVTKRGQDVTLRCDPISSHATLYWYQQALGQGPEFLTYFNYEAQPDKSGLPSDRFSAERPEGSISTLTIQRTEQRDSAMYRCASSFGTGGTDTQYFGPGTRLTVL.

This chain connects TRBV7-2 to TRBJ2-7; maybe TRBD2 (7 bases). This CDR3 has 15 amino acids. The V and J ends lost 3 bases and 2 bases respectively, with 14 bases between them. Germline V gives CDR1 SGHTA, CDR2 FQGNSA. CDR3 coding DNA: TGTGCCAGCAGCTTCGGGGGGCCCGCCGCCTACGAGCAGTACTTC. Protein sequence: CASSFGGPAAYEQYF.

The chain employs TRBV30 and TRBJ1-1, with D tentatively TRBD1 (6 bases). Germline CDR1 is GTSNPN and CDR2 is SVGIG (reference sequence). The CDR3 spans 14 residues. Between the trimmed V and J ends, which lost 4 bases and 0 bases, there was a span of 12 bases. For the CDR3, the DNA is TGTGCCTGGAACACCGGGACATTGAACACTGAAGCTTTCTTT. Protein sequence: CAWNTGTLNTEAFF.

This clone was counted between two and nine times. The rearrangement joins TRBV9 to TRBJ1-5, with TRBD1 matching 9 bases. There are 17 residues in the CDR3. The V gene's germline CDR1 is SGDLS and CDR2 YYNGEE. Unmatched junction bases numbered 13, after V lost 3 bases and J lost 6 bases. The chain's CDR3 is CASSAGQGISSAQPQHF. DNA for the CDR3: TGTGCCAGCAGCGCGGGACAGGGTATAAGCTCCGCTCAGCCCCAGCATTTT.

The chain links TRBV13 to TRBJ2-3; no clear D. The ends were cut back, 2 bases at V and 0 bases at J, with 3 bases in the middle. Germline-derived CDR1 and CDR2 are PRHDT and FYEKMQ (reference sequence). The CDR3 covers 13 residues. CDR3 nucleotides: TGTGCCAGCAGCTTAACTAGCACAGATACGCAGTATTTT. Its translation is CASSLTSTDTQYF.